This paragraph reports one TCR beta chain. Its antigen is unknown. The data are from a study of yellow fever vaccine responses in identical twins. Germline values: CDR1 LNHDA, CDR2 SQIVND (reference sequence). Deletions cut 4 bases from V and 7 bases from J, with 7 bases between. The CDR3 loop spans 11 amino acids. Study results and caveats: It has been reported that, in twins, the vaccine T cell response seemed partly convergent and partly personalized.

TCRdb used MiXCR to reprocess the RT-PCR reads, holding one entry per CDR3 protein. The sample holds more than 30,000 distinct CDR3 sequences, more than 50% seen once. The receptor was derived from a woman younger than 30 who received the yellow fever vaccine. The V gene is TRBV19, the J gene TRBJ1-1; D unclear. Material: T cells from blood (PBMCs), unsorted or a sorted subset (not recorded which), obtained before or after yellow fever vaccination (not recorded which). As DNA, the CDR3 is TGTGCCAGTAGTACGGTGGGTGAAGCTTTCTTT. It translates to CASSTVGEAFF.